Given below is one T cell receptor (beta chain) in context. Antigen unknown. The data originate from a study of vaccination effects on CD4 cells after COVID-19. Germline values: CDR1 MNHEY, CDR2 SMNVEV (reference sequence). The CDR3 is 16 residues long. J was trimmed by 6 bases and V by 6 bases; bases with no gene match: 13. Ahead of sequencing, the ViraFEST assay grew antigen-specific CD4+ T cells using viral peptide pools. Cells that had been cultured for 9 to 10 days were the source of isolated CD4+ T cells. All participants had two doses of either the BNT162b2 or mRNA-1273 vaccine. Clones were sequenced by immunoSEQ multiplex PCR, and TCRdb holds only the in-frame ones, with some missing. Among tens of thousands of clones listed, more than 60% were seen once.

The TCR was taken from a human donor who received a COVID-19 vaccine. The chain is built from TRBV27 and TRBJ1-2; TRBD1 matches at 10 bases. Sequencing was performed on CD4+ T cells from PBMCs cultured with SARS-CoV-2 spike peptides, taken after COVID-19 vaccination. The CDR3: CASSPAGTGEMDGYTF. CDR3 coding DNA: TGTGCCAGCAGCCCTGCCGGGACAGGGGAGATGGATGGCTACACCTTC.